This T cell receptor (beta chain) was profiled in a study of T-cell reconstitution after alpha-beta-depleted transplantation in children. Study observations and caveats: Alpha-beta T cells about two months after transplant reportedly derived from several hundred expanded graft clones.

Unique molecular identifiers were used in preparing the TCRbeta library. TCRdb re-analysed the PCR reads in MiXCR, keeping a single row per CDR3 protein. The sample shows roughly 570,000 distinct CDR3 sequences, 27% of them seen only once. Comments on this clonotype: Its antigen is unknown.

The sequence was collected from a boy younger than two with Wiskott-Aldrich syndrome, due to receive a stem cell transplant. Sequenced material: PBMCs, taken before TCRalphabeta/CD19-depleted stem cell transplant.

CDR3 loop: CATSSAKSPWYEQYF. The CDR3, as DNA: TGTGCCACCAGCAGCGCGAAAAGTCCGTGGTACGAGCAGTACTTC. The V gene is TRBV15, the J gene TRBJ2-7, with no clear D. The ends were cut back, 3 bases at V and 4 bases at J, with 16 bases in the middle. Germline loops: CDR1 LNHNV, CDR2 YYDKDF (reference sequence). CDR3 size: 15 residues.